The present entry profiles one TCR beta chain with its context. This entry belongs to a study of blood T cell repertoires in COVID-19. Study context: Sample material is recorded as cDNA or gDNA derived from T cells, B-cell-depleted T cells, or PBMCs.

The assay was immunoSEQ multiplex PCR, and TCRdb's table has in-frame clones only and misses some. The data show under 150,000 clones, about 88% seen once. The germline CDR1 and CDR2 sequences are SQVTM and ANQGSEA. The V gene end was trimmed by 4 bases and the J gene end by 3 bases; junction bases not matched to a gene: 7. This CDR3 is built from 15 residues. The chain joins TRBV29-1 to TRBJ2-3, with 10 bases aligning to TRBD2. The receptor comes from a human donor in a cohort sampled during active COVID-19. Sequenced material: peripheral blood. This chain's CDR3 is CSVVSASGGTDTQYF. In nucleotides, the CDR3 is TGCAGCGTTGTTAGTGCTAGCGGGGGTACAGATACGCAGTATTTT.